One sample yielded the 29 T cell receptor beta chains listed below, sequenced in a study of Graves' ophthalmopathy and Graves' hyperthyroidism. Amplifying from RNA transcripts, the study obtained TCR beta CDR3 regions. HTBI primers were used in a first-round RT-PCR, which preceded a second-round multiplex PCR. TCRdb called the multiplex PCR reads again in MiXCR, with one record for every CDR3 protein. The sample lists about 1.2 million distinct CDR3 sequences, around a third occurring once. The sequencing input was peripheral blood or thyroid tissue (not recorded which). The receptor source for this set is an adult man with Graves' hyperthyroidism.

The rearrangement joins TRBV7-9 to TRBJ1-1, with a possible D match to TRBD1 (6 bases). Trimming cost V 5 bases and J 4 bases, with 23 bases left between them. CDR1 is SEHNR, CDR2 FQNEAQ, per germline (reference sequence). There are 17 residues in the CDR3. CDR3 residues: CASSPKRQEMGITEAFF. CDR3 sequence (DNA): TGTGCCAGCAGCCCGAAAAGACAGGAGATGGGGATCACTGAAGCTTTCTTT.

V is TRBV5-4 and J is TRBJ2-7, with D possibly called TRBD1 or TRBD2 (5 bases each). The CDR3 spans 13 residues. Trimming left V 4 bases short and J 3 bases short, with 11 bases between. CDR1 is SGHNT and CDR2 is YYREEE in the germline V gene (reference sequence). CDR3 nucleotides: TGTGCCAGCAGCAACCCGGGACGCTACGAGCAGTACTTC. Its protein product is CASSNPGRYEQYF.

The chain has TRBV7-9 and TRBJ2-5, with 8 bases that match TRBD1. Germline V gene lookup returns CDR1 SEHNR and CDR2 FQNEAQ (reference sequence). Trimming at V came to 4 bases and at J to 5 bases, leaving 9 bases not matched to a gene. The CDR3 is 15 residues long. The CDR3 coding sequence is TGTGCCAGCAGCTATGGGACAGGTGGCGAGGAGACCCAGTACTTC. Translation gives CASSYGTGGEETQYF.

This clonotype was observed a few times. The chain joins TRBV6-6 to TRBJ2-7, with TRBD1 matching 9 bases. The CDR3 has 15 amino acids. Germline V gene lookup returns CDR1 MNHNY and CDR2 SVGAGI (reference sequence). After removal of 8 bases from V and 0 bases from J, the junction contained 8 bases not matched to a gene. Here the CDR3 reads CASCPGQGSSYEQYF. CDR3 coding DNA: TGTGCCAGCTGCCCGGGACAGGGTAGCTCCTACGAGCAGTACTTC.

On this clonotype itself: A much larger clone lies one base from this, so it may be a read error. The chain uses TRBV14 and TRBJ1-1, with D tentatively TRBD1 (5 bases). This CDR3 is built from 14 residues. Trimming took 0 bases from V and 4 from J, leaving 9 bases between them. The germline CDR1 and CDR2 sequences are SGHDN and FVKESK. The CDR3 bases are TGTGCCAGCAGCCAAGAGGGGGGGGGCACTGAAGCTTTCTTT. Its translation: CASSQEGGGTEAFF.

V gene TRBV29-1 combines with J gene TRBJ1-2; no clear D gene. This CDR3 comprises 11 residues. Germline assignment: CDR1 SQVTM and CDR2 ANQGSEA. V lost 4 bases, J lost 8 bases, and 11 bases lay in between. CDR3 sequence: CSVGTDRGYTF. CDR3 sequence (DNA): TGCAGCGTTGGAACAGACCGCGGCTACACCTTC.

The chain combines TRBV15 with TRBJ1-1; TRBD1 might be the D (6 bases). The V end was cut by 2 bases, the J end by 7 bases, with 20 bases between. Germline CDR1 LNHNV, CDR2 YYDKDF (reference sequence). CDR3 size: 16 residues. The chain's CDR3 is CATSRHPSGGPIEAFF. DNA for the CDR3: TGTGCCACCAGCAGACATCCCAGCGGGGGGCCAATTGAAGCTTTCTTT.

This clonotype was seen just once. One base away lies a much larger clone, so this may be a sequencing read error. As DNA, the CDR3 is TGCGCCAGCAGTGAGTCGAGGGGAGCGGCTTACTACGAGCAGTACTTC. This sequence encodes CASSESRGAAYYEQYF. The J gene is TRBJ2-7, the V gene TRBV10-2; possibly TRBD1 or TRBD2 for D (5 bases each). The ends were cut back, 0 bases at V and 3 bases at J, with 15 bases in the middle. CDR3 size: 16 residues. Germline V gives CDR1 WSHSY, CDR2 SAAADI.

This clonotype was observed a handful of times. V and J are TRBV10-3 and TRBJ1-1; D may be TRBD1 (5 bases). Trimming stripped 10 bases from V and 5 bases from J, with 23 bases between. Germline lookup yields CDR1 ENHRY and CDR2 SYGVKD. The CDR3 totals 15 residues. CDR3 coding DNA: TGTGCCAGCAGCCTCGGACCCAGGGAAGGGACTGAAGCTTTCTTT. It is translated as CASSLGPREGTEAFF.

This clonotype was seen many times. The gene calls are TRBV29-1 and TRBJ1-5; tentatively, D is TRBD1 (5 bases). Germline V lookup: CDR1 SQVTM, CDR2 ANQGSEA. V dropped 6 bases and J dropped 5 bases, with 14 bases sitting between them. This CDR3 region has 13 residues. The CDR3 spells CSVGGIGHQPQHF. The CDR3, as DNA: TGCAGCGTGGGGGGGATCGGTCATCAGCCCCAGCATTTT.

As concerns this clonotype: A much larger clonotype is one base distant, so this may be a read error. The chain is built from TRBV9 and TRBJ2-5, with 7 bases identical to TRBD1. The V segment lost 1 base and the J segment 2 bases; nucleotides outside the gene matches: 8. The CDR3 covers 16 residues. CDR1 is SGDLS and CDR2 is YYNGEE in the germline V gene. In nucleotides, the CDR3 is TGTGCCAGCAGCGTACTAGGGACAGCACTACAAGAGACCCAGTACTTC. Its protein product is CASSVLGTALQETQYF.

The chain couples TRBV2 to TRBJ1-6, with 8 bases aligning to TRBD1. There are 12 residues in the CDR3. Trimming cost V 11 bases and J 5 bases; bases outside gene matches: 2. From germline, CDR1 is SNHLY and CDR2 FYNNEI. The CDR3 sequence is CAATGDNSPLHF. CDR3 coding DNA: TGTGCCGCGACAGGGGATAATTCACCCCTCCACTTT.

This clonotype was seen a few times. The junction differs from germline at one of its ends, possibly a read error. The chain is built from TRBV7-2 and TRBJ2-5; 13 nucleotides align to TRBD2. This CDR3 contains 16 residues. Germline V gives CDR1 SGHTA, CDR2 FQGNSA. This CDR3 reads CASSDRLAGGSETQCF. For the CDR3, the DNA is TGTGCCAGCAGCGACAGACTAGCGGGGGGCTCTGAGACCCAGTGCTTC.

Ten or more counts support this clonotype. The chain has TRBV24-1 and TRBJ2-2; 7 positions match TRBD1. There are 16 residues in the CDR3. Germline CDR1 is KGHDR and CDR2 is SFDVKD. Trimming cost V 4 bases and J 5 bases; bases outside gene matches: 9. The CDR3 loop reads CATSERTGLVTGELFF. The CDR3 bases are TGTGCCACCAGTGAGCGGACAGGTTTGGTGACCGGGGAGCTGTTTTTT.

This clonotype was detected many times. This chain uses TRBV20-1 with TRBJ1-1; the D gene is possibly TRBD1 (6 bases). The germline V gene has CDR1 DFQATT and CDR2 SNEGSKA (reference sequence). CDR3 length equals 13 residues. Trimming removed 2 bases from V and 5 bases from J, with 12 bases in between. The CDR3 DNA reads TGCAGTGCTAGAACAGGGCGGTTTACTGAAGCTTTCTTT. Translation gives CSARTGRFTEAFF.

This clonotype was counted at least ten times. This rearrangement joins TRBV10-3 to TRBJ2-5, with unresolved D. Germline V gene data show CDR1 as ENHRY and CDR2 as SYGVKD. The CDR3 covers 15 residues. V shed 0 bases and J shed 5 bases, with 13 bases lying between them. The CDR3 coding sequence is TGTGCCATCAGTGAGTCGAGTCCCCCACTTGAGACCCAGTACTTC. Its translation: CAISESSPPLETQYF.

This clonotype was seen more than once but under ten times. The gene calls are TRBV7-2 and TRBJ2-7, with D possibly TRBD2 on 5 matching bases. This CDR3 has 13 amino acids. With 2 bases removed from V and 7 bases from J, the gap between germline ends came to 12 bases. Germline CDR1 and CDR2: SGHTA and FQGNSA. The CDR3 loop reads CASSLTSWEEQYF. DNA for the CDR3: TGTGCCAGCAGCTTAACCTCTTGGGAGGAGCAGTACTTC.

This clonotype has at least ten counts. One end of the junction is discordant with germline, which a read error may explain. This sequence joins TRBV2 and TRBJ2-2, with D possibly TRBD2 on 6 matching bases. Germline V gene lookup returns CDR1 SNHLY and CDR2 FYNNEI. This CDR3 has 15 amino acids. CDR3 protein: CASSEGYGSTGELFF. CDR3 nucleotides: TGTGCCAGCAGCGAAGGGTACGGGAGCACCGGGGAGCTGTTTTTT.

The rearrangement joins TRBV10-3 to TRBJ1-1; 10 bases match TRBD1. The germline CDR1 and CDR2 sequences are ENHRY and SYGVKD. The V segment lost 7 bases and the J segment 5 bases; nucleotides outside the gene matches: 7. The CDR3 runs 14 residues. The CDR3 spells CAIKSGTGVTEAFF. The CDR3 DNA is TGTGCCATCAAGTCCGGGACAGGGGTAACTGAAGCTTTCTTT.

In regard to this clonotype: A read error is possible here, since a much larger clone lies one base away. The chain recombines TRBV14 with TRBJ1-1; D not certain. CDR1 and CDR2 (germline): SGHDN, FVKESK. The CDR3 has 13 residues. V shed 5 bases and J shed 6 bases, with 13 bases lying between them. CDR3 in DNA: TGTGCCAGCAGCTTAGAAAGCCGACCTGAAGCTTTCTTT. It specifies CASSLESRPEAFF.

The rearrangement uses TRBV29-1 and TRBJ2-3, with 9 bases identical to TRBD2. This CDR3 region has 14 residues. The germline gives CDR1 SQVTM, CDR2 ANQGSEA. V shed 3 bases, J shed 3 bases, and the junction held 4 bases outside the gene matches. CDR3 amino acids: CSVDSGRVTDTQYF. Here the CDR3 DNA reads TGCAGCGTTGATAGCGGGAGAGTAACAGATACGCAGTATTTT.

The V and J genes are TRBV4-1 and TRBJ1-4; 9 nucleotides match TRBD1. Germline loops: CDR1 MGHRA, CDR2 YSYEKL. With 1 base clipped from V and 3 bases from J, the junction kept 3 bases outside the gene matches. This CDR3 has 16 residues. CDR3 nucleotides: TGCGCCAGCAGCCAAGCTAACAGGGGGCCTAATGAAAAACTGTTTTTT. Translating it yields CASSQANRGPNEKLFF.

This clonotype was counted only a few times. The J gene is TRBJ1-1, the V gene TRBV10-2, with D perhaps TRBD1 (6 bases). CDR1 is WSHSY, CDR2 SAAADI, per germline. This CDR3 has 16 residues. V was clipped by 2 bases and J by 7 bases, with 20 bases between them. The CDR3 nucleotides are TGCGCCAGCAGTGAGAGGGTGTCACAGGGCGGTAGTGAAGCTTTCTTT. Its translation: CASSERVSQGGSEAFF.

Many counts were recorded for this clonotype. This chain links TRBV7-6 with TRBJ2-5; D gene unclear. The germline V and J ends were trimmed by 2 bases and 1 base, with 11 bases remaining between them. Germline V gene lookup returns CDR1 SGHVS and CDR2 FNYEAQ. The CDR3 consists of 15 residues. CDR3 DNA: TGTGCCAGCAGCTTAAATTCGGCAGTCCAAGAGACCCAGTACTTC. It specifies CASSLNSAVQETQYF.

The chain joins TRBV10-3 to TRBJ1-2, with 8 bases aligning to TRBD1. The germline CDR1 and CDR2 sequences are ENHRY and SYGVKD. With 2 bases clipped from V and 5 bases from J, the junction kept 7 bases outside the gene matches. The CDR3 spans 15 residues. The CDR3 reads CAISEGQGLEYGYTF. In DNA, the CDR3 is TGTGCCATCAGTGAGGGACAGGGATTAGAGTATGGCTACACCTTC.

The rearrangement uses TRBV7-2 and TRBJ2-5; D might be TRBD1 (5 bases). Germline V gene lookup returns CDR1 SGHTA and CDR2 FQGNSA. The length of the CDR3 is 13 residues. Trimming removed 6 bases from V and 9 bases from J, with 17 bases in between. CDR3 coding DNA: TGTGCCAGCAGGTGGCAGGGCGATCAGCCCCAGTACTTC. It yields the protein CASRWQGDQPQYF.

This clonotype was counted many times. The chain has TRBV10-3 and TRBJ1-3, with D hard to call. The CDR3 is made up of 14 amino acids. V shed 8 bases and J shed 4 bases, with 15 bases lying between them. Germline lookup yields CDR1 ENHRY and CDR2 SYGVKD. CDR3 nucleotide sequence: TGTGCCATCGGGAGTGAGAGCTTCGGAAACACCATATATTTT. Translating gives CAIGSESFGNTIYF.

This chain links TRBV12-3 or TRBV12-4 with TRBJ1-2; TRBD1 matches at 7 bases. Trimming at V came to 6 bases and at J to 8 bases, leaving 9 bases not matched to a gene. The CDR3 sequence is 13 residues long. The CDR3 loop reads CASRPGGTVGYTF. As DNA, the CDR3 is TGTGCCAGCAGGCCTGGCGGGACAGTCGGCTACACCTTC.

This clonotype was picked up many times. The gene calls are TRBV4-1 and TRBJ1-5; D uncertain. Germline CDR1 and CDR2: MGHRA and YSYEKL. The germline V and J ends were trimmed by 0 bases and 1 base, with 13 bases remaining between them. This CDR3 region has 17 residues. This CDR3 reads CASSQDGLQLSNQPQHF. DNA of the CDR3: TGCGCCAGCAGCCAAGATGGGTTACAGCTCAGCAATCAGCCCCAGCATTTT.